A single sample gave rise to the 12 T cell receptor beta chains below, sequenced in a study of blood T cell repertoires in COVID-19. The assay was immunoSEQ multiplex PCR, and TCRdb's table has in-frame clones only and misses some. The data show approximately 250,000 clones, more than 85% seen once. Sequencing used PBMCs or T cells enriched from blood (not recorded which). These receptors originate from a woman aged 30 to 39 who had recovered from COVID-19.

The chain has TRBV2 and TRBJ2-5; TRBD2 agrees at 7 bases. Germline-derived CDR1 and CDR2 are SNHLY and FYNNEI. This CDR3 is built from 14 residues. For the CDR3, the DNA is TGTGCAAGCGGGGCCAGAGCGGGGCAAGAGACCCAGTACTTC. Its translation: CASGARAGQETQYF.

The rearrangement joins TRBV18 to TRBJ1-5; 7 bases are a match to TRBD1. V gave up 3 bases and J gave up 2 bases; unmatched junction bases: 4. CDR1 KGHSH and CDR2 LQKENI come from the germline V gene. This CDR3 contains 15 residues. DNA of the CDR3: TGTGCCAGCTCACCCAGACAGGGAGGCAATCAGCCCCAGCATTTT. Translation: CASSPRQGGNQPQHF.

The J gene is TRBJ1-5, the V gene TRBV30; D perhaps matches TRBD1 (5 bases). CDR3 length: 14 amino acids. The V gene's germline CDR1 is GTSNPN and CDR2 SVGIG (reference sequence). V lost 4 bases and J 4 bases, leaving 14 bases between the germline ends. DNA for the CDR3: TGTGCCTGGACCTCAGGAGGGGTTAATCAGCCCCAGCATTTT. Encoded protein: CAWTSGGVNQPQHF.

The chain joins TRBV5-1 to TRBJ1-6; the D gene is possibly TRBD1 (5 bases). The CDR3 is made up of 15 amino acids. V was clipped by 6 bases and J by 0 bases, with 10 bases between them. Germline CDR1 reads SGHRS; CDR2 reads YFSETQ. This chain's CDR3 is CASNADSSYNSPLHF. The CDR3 DNA reads as TGCGCCAGCAACGCAGACAGCTCCTATAATTCACCCCTCCACTTT.

The chain combines TRBV5-6 with TRBJ1-2, with D unresolved. Germline-derived CDR1 and CDR2 are SGHDT and YYEEEE. The CDR3 is made up of 13 amino acids. Trimming cost V 0 bases and J 4 bases, with 7 bases left between them. The CDR3 sequence: CASSLVSSYGYTF. CDR3 nucleotides: TGTGCCAGCAGCTTGGTTAGCAGCTATGGCTACACCTTC.

The chain joins TRBV7-3 to TRBJ1-1; the match to TRBD1 covers 8 bases. V lost 5 bases and J lost 5; bases outside the gene matches: 7. CDR1 and CDR2 from the germline V gene are SGHTA and FQGTGA. The CDR3 totals 14 residues. CDR3 coding DNA: TGTGCCAGCAGCATCCGACAGGGGACAACTGAAGCTTTCTTT. Its protein is CASSIRQGTTEAFF.

This clone was detected only once. This chain joins TRBV10-3 and TRBJ1-5; 8 bases agree with TRBD1. V gave up 8 bases and J gave up 3 bases; unmatched junction bases: 3. The germline V gene encodes CDR1 ENHRY and CDR2 SYGVKD. CDR3 length: 13 residues. CDR3 nucleotide sequence: TGTGCCATCCAGGGGGCTAACAATCAGCCCCAGCATTTT. This translates into CAIQGANNQPQHF.

The chain has TRBV6-7 and TRBJ1-1; D possibly corresponds to TRBD1 (5 bases). TRBV6-7 is designated an ORF whose function remains uncertain. The V gene lost 2 bases and the J gene lost 1 base, with 8 bases spanning the gap. The CDR3 consists of 14 residues. The DNA for the CDR3 is TGTGCCAGCAGTTACCTGGGGGGGAACACTGAAGCTTTCTTT. Its translation is CASSYLGGNTEAFF.

This rearrangement joins TRBV16 to TRBJ1-2, with 9 positions matching TRBD1. Trimming at V came to 4 bases and at J to 6 bases, leaving 9 bases not matched to a gene. Germline V gene sequence: CDR1 KGHSY, CDR2 FQNENV. This CDR3 is 15 amino acids long. The CDR3 sequence: CASSRGGDRADGYTF. Written as DNA, the CDR3 is TGTGCCAGCAGCCGTGGGGGGGACAGGGCGGATGGCTACACCTTC.

V gene TRBV29-1 combines with J gene TRBJ2-5; TRBD1 aligns across 7 bases. Trimming at V came to 5 bases and at J to 6 bases, leaving 6 bases not matched to a gene. From germline, CDR1 is SQVTM and CDR2 ANQGSEA. This CDR3 has 12 residues. This chain's CDR3 is CSVRQGMQTQYF. The DNA of the CDR3 is TGCAGCGTTCGACAGGGTATGCAGACCCAGTACTTC.

The chain has TRBV7-2 and TRBJ2-7; 13 bases agree with TRBD2. Germline CDR1 reads SGHTA; CDR2 reads FQGNSA. The CDR3 contains 15 residues. V lost 5 bases and J lost 5; bases outside the gene matches: 6. The CDR3 DNA reads TGTGCCAGCAGCCGGACTAGCGGGAGACTCAACGAGCAGTACTTC. It specifies CASSRTSGRLNEQYF.

This chain uses TRBV4-2 with TRBJ2-7, with D hard to call. Germline V gene lookup returns CDR1 LGHNA and CDR2 YNFKEQ. V lost 4 bases to trimming and J lost 0 bases, with 13 bases between them. The CDR3 runs to 15 residues. For the CDR3, the DNA is TGTGCCAGCAGCCCTGACTTGTCTAGCTCCTACGAGCAGTACTTC. Translation: CASSPDLSSSYEQYF.